These 30 T cell receptor beta chains were sequenced from one sample in a study of T cell changes during pregnancy in multiple sclerosis. Sequenced by immunoSEQ multiplex PCR; TCRdb stores in-frame clones only, minus some. The sample has tens of thousands of clones, more than 75% seen once. The sample here was peripheral blood, taken in the second trimester of pregnancy. Receptors were obtained from a female donor with multiple sclerosis, enrolled in a pregnancy study.

This clone appeared a few times. This CDR3 is CATSVQVGTEAFF. For the CDR3, the DNA is TGTGCCACCAGCGTCCAAGTCGGCACTGAAGCTTTCTTT. The J gene is TRBJ1-1, the V gene TRBV15; no firm D call. Germline assignment: CDR1 LNHNV and CDR2 YYDKDF (reference sequence). Trimming shortened V by 5 bases and J by 4 bases, and 11 bases separated the two germline ends. The CDR3 loop spans 13 amino acids.

CDR3 DNA sequence: TGTGCCAGAAGCTTGGGTCTACAGGGGGACTATAATTCACCCCTCCACTTT. Amino acids: CARSLGLQGDYNSPLHF. The chain couples TRBV5-3 to TRBJ1-6; 8 bases match TRBD1. TRBV5-3 is recorded as an ORF, its role being uncertain. V dropped 0 bases and J dropped 3; count of bases not matched to a gene: 5. This CDR3 contains 17 residues.

J is TRBJ2-7 and V is TRBV6-1; D is perhaps TRBD2 (7 bases). The V and J ends lost 3 bases and 1 base respectively, with 13 bases between them. The CDR3 totals 15 residues. Germline V gene lookup returns CDR1 MNHNS and CDR2 SASEGT. CDR3 coding DNA: TGTGCCAGCAGTGACCAGGGGAGGGCGTCCTACGAGCAGTACTTC. This gives the protein CASSDQGRASYEQYF.

J is TRBJ2-1 and V is TRBV9; 11 nucleotides line up with TRBD1. Germline V gene lookup returns CDR1 SGDLS and CDR2 YYNGEE. After removal of 3 bases from V and 9 bases from J, the junction contained 17 bases not matched to a gene. CDR3 length: 18 residues. The CDR3 sequence: CASSASASGTGGYGEQFF. Written as DNA, the CDR3 is TGTGCCAGCAGCGCTTCTGCATCCGGGACAGGGGGGTACGGTGAGCAGTTCTTC.

This clone was counted a single time. The chain's CDR3 is CAVTGGETQYF. The CDR3 DNA sequence: TGTGCCGTGACAGGGGGGGAGACCCAGTACTTC. The chain is built from TRBV10-3 and TRBJ2-5; TRBD1 matches at 9 bases. Germline CDR1 reads ENHRY; CDR2 reads SYGVKD. The CDR3 is made up of 11 amino acids. J lost 5 bases, V lost 11 bases, and 3 bases had no gene match.

There are a few counts of this clone. The J gene is TRBJ1-1, the V gene TRBV7-8; 7 bases match TRBD1. V lost 5 bases and J lost 3; bases outside the gene matches: 6. Germline CDR1 SGHVS, CDR2 FQNEAQ. The CDR3 has 14 residues. The CDR3 DNA reads as TGTGCCAGCAGCCTGACAGGGTTTGACACTGAAGCTTTCTTT. It yields the protein CASSLTGFDTEAFF. Combining the CDR3 with reference TRBV7-8 and TRBJ1-1 gives the whole variable domain GAGVSQSPRYKVAKRGQDVALRCDPISGHVSLFWYQQALGQGPEFLTYFQNEAQLDKSGLPSDRFFAERPEGSVSTLKIQRTQQEDSAVYLCASSLTGFDTEAFFGQGTRLTVV.

V is TRBV4-3 and J is TRBJ1-5, with 7 positions matching TRBD1. This CDR3 has 17 residues. The V and J ends lost 0 bases and 7 bases, in that order; junction bases with no gene match: 12. Germline lookup yields CDR1 LGHNA and CDR2 YSLEER. For the CDR3, the DNA is TGCGCCAGCAGCCAAGATCTACCGACAGGGTCTCAGCAGCCCCAGCATTTT. It codes for CASSQDLPTGSQQPQHF.

The chain's CDR3 is CASSETGYEQYF. In DNA form, the CDR3 reads TGTGCCAGCAGTGAAACAGGTTACGAGCAGTACTTC. The chain links TRBV6-5 to TRBJ2-7, with D possibly matching TRBD1 (5 bases). The CDR3 runs 12 residues. Germline-derived CDR1 and CDR2 are MNHEY and SVGAGI. Trimming shortened V by 5 bases and J by 4 bases, and 9 bases separated the two germline ends.

The chain employs TRBV5-5 and TRBJ1-2; 7 nucleotides align to TRBD1. Germline V gene lookup returns CDR1 SGHKS and CDR2 YYEKEE (reference sequence). V gave up 0 bases and J gave up 5 bases; unmatched junction bases: 4. This CDR3 has 14 residues. The CDR3 DNA reads as TGTGCCAGCAGCTTGGGCGGGACAGAATATGGCTACACCTTC. Protein: CASSLGGTEYGYTF.

The V gene is TRBV14, the J gene TRBJ1-4; D is uncertain. The CDR3 has 15 residues. V lost 1 base to trimming and J lost 0 bases, with 6 bases between them. From germline, CDR1 is SGHDN and CDR2 FVKESK. This CDR3 reads CASSQARATNEKLFF. In DNA, the CDR3 is TGTGCCAGCAGCCAAGCAAGAGCAACTAATGAAAAACTGTTTTTT.

The chain has TRBV19 and TRBJ2-7; D is perhaps TRBD2 (6 bases). Deletions cut 8 bases from V and 11 bases from J, with 19 bases between. CDR3 length equals 12 residues. Germline loops: CDR1 LNHDA, CDR2 SQIVND (reference sequence). This chain's CDR3 is CASGAAGRVEYF. CDR3 DNA sequence: TGTGCCAGTGGTGCGGCGGGGCGGGTGGAGTACTTC.

The J gene is TRBJ2-7, the V gene TRBV2, with a weak D call TRBD2 (5 bases). Trimming cost V 6 bases and J 7 bases, with 19 bases left between them. The CDR3 runs 14 residues. CDR1 is SNHLY and CDR2 is FYNNEI in the germline V gene. The DNA for the CDR3 is TGTGCCAGCAGAGCCCGAGGGCAGGTAGGAGAGCAGTACTTC. Residues: CASRARGQVGEQYF.

The rearrangement joins TRBV30 to TRBJ1-1, with D possibly being TRBD1 (6 bases). Trimming took 5 bases from V and 1 from J, leaving 8 bases between them. The CDR3 runs to 12 residues. Germline V CDR1 and CDR2: GTSNPN, SVGIG (reference sequence). The CDR3, as DNA: TGTGCCTGGGGACAGCCGAACACTGAAGCTTTCTTT. It yields the protein CAWGQPNTEAFF.

V usage is TRBV28 and J usage is TRBJ1-6; TRBD1 aligns across 8 bases. Trimming cost V 8 bases and J 6 bases; bases outside gene matches: 6. Germline CDR1 MDHEN, CDR2 SYDVKM. This CDR3 comprises 14 residues. The DNA of the CDR3 is TGTGCCAGCCGCACGGACAGGGTTAATTCACCCCTCCACTTT. The encoded protein is CASRTDRVNSPLHF.

The chain links TRBV19 to TRBJ1-3; TRBD1 matches 7 bases. The CDR3 runs 16 residues. In germline, CDR1 is LNHDA, CDR2 SQIVND (reference sequence). V gave up 3 bases and J gave up 0 bases; unmatched junction bases: 5. The CDR3 coding sequence is TGTGCCAGTAGTATCGGGGACAGACGCTCTGGAAACACCATATATTTT. Amino acid sequence: CASSIGDRRSGNTIYF.

This clone was counted a single time. The rearrangement joins TRBV27 to TRBJ2-7, with TRBD1 as a possible D gene (6 bases). CDR1 MNHEY and CDR2 SMNVEV come from the germline V gene (reference sequence). V lost 8 bases and J 3 bases, leaving 20 bases between the germline ends. This CDR3 comprises 15 residues. The CDR3 spells CASARWTGHIYEQYF. The CDR3 bases are TGTGCCAGCGCCAGGTGGACGGGACACATCTACGAGCAGTACTTC.

The table lists this clone with a count of one. V gene TRBV18 combines with J gene TRBJ1-1, with D hard to call. The V end was cut by 3 bases, the J end by 0 bases, with 5 bases between. Germline CDR1 reads KGHSH; CDR2 reads LQKENI. The CDR3 is 13 amino acids. The CDR3 loop reads CASSPSVNTEAFF. The CDR3 nucleotides read TGTGCCAGCTCACCTTCAGTGAACACTGAAGCTTTCTTT.

This sequence joins TRBV30 and TRBJ2-3; D might be TRBD2 (6 bases). The CDR3 extends over 13 amino acids. Germline V gene sequence: CDR1 GTSNPN, CDR2 SVGIG (reference sequence). V was clipped by 5 bases and J by 6 bases, with 15 bases between them. CDR3 sequence (DNA): TGTGCCTGGGGTGGACTAACCTTCGATACGCAGTATTTT. Encoded protein: CAWGGLTFDTQYF. Drawing the rest from reference TRBV30 and TRBJ2-3, the complete variable domain is SQTIHQWPATLVQPVGSPLSLECTVEGTSNPNLYWYRQAAGRGLQLLFYSVGIGQISSEVPQNLSASRPQDRQFILSSKKLLLSDSGFYLCAWGGLTFDTQYFGPGTRLTVL.

This clone was observed a single time. The chain has TRBV19 and TRBJ1-2; no definite D call. Trimming stripped 11 bases from V and 5 bases from J, with 15 bases between. CDR1 LNHDA and CDR2 SQIVND come from the germline V gene (reference sequence). The CDR3 totals 12 residues. The CDR3: CAPLAGEYGYTF. The CDR3 region has the DNA TGTGCCCCCTTGGCGGGTGAGTATGGCTACACCTTC.

The chain uses TRBV7-6 and TRBJ2-7; perhaps TRBD1 as D (7 bases). Germline CDR1 and CDR2: SGHVS and FNYEAQ. Trimming removed 1 base from V and 3 bases from J, with 13 bases in between. The CDR3 sequence is 15 residues long. CDR3 residues: CASSLGAGQLYEQYF. The CDR3 DNA sequence: TGTGCCAGCAGCTTAGGGGCGGGACAGCTCTACGAGCAGTACTTC. Full variable domain (remainder filled in from reference TRBV7-6 and TRBJ2-7): GAGVSQSPRYKVTKRGQDVALRCDPISGHVSLYWYRQALGQGPEFLTYFNYEAQQDKSGLPNDRFSAERPEGSISTLTIQRTEQRDSAMYRCASSLGAGQLYEQYFGPGTRLTVT.

The chain joins TRBV5-1 to TRBJ2-1; 8 bases are shared with TRBD2. The germline gives CDR1 SGHRS, CDR2 YFSETQ. This CDR3 has 16 amino acids. The trim removed 1 base at V and 3 bases at J, leaving 6 bases unmatched. DNA of the CDR3: TGCGCCAGCAGCTTGTCGCGGGGGGCCGACTACAATGAGCAGTTCTTC. Encoded protein: CASSLSRGADYNEQFF.

CDR3 region: CAISRRGTYNEQFF. CDR3 in DNA: TGTGCCATCAGCCGGCGGGGGACTTACAATGAGCAGTTCTTC. The chain is built from TRBV10-3 and TRBJ2-1; the match to TRBD2 covers 7 bases. CDR3 size: 14 residues. V lost 6 bases and J lost 4; bases outside the gene matches: 6. Germline-derived CDR1 and CDR2 are ENHRY and SYGVKD.

V is TRBV29-1 and J is TRBJ1-4; 9 nucleotides line up with TRBD1. V shed 7 bases, J shed 8 bases, and the junction held 11 bases outside the gene matches. This CDR3 is built from 14 residues. CDR1 and CDR2 (germline): SQVTM, ANQGSEA. The CDR3 DNA follows: TGCAGCGCCCGAGAGGGACAGGGTGAGGAAAAACTGTTTTTT. It encodes CSAREGQGEEKLFF.

The chain is built from TRBV5-1 and TRBJ2-3; TRBD1 matches at 7 bases. Trimming removed 2 bases from V and 0 bases from J; junction bases left unmatched: 6. In germline, CDR1 is SGHRS, CDR2 YFSETQ. This CDR3 is 16 amino acids long. In nucleotides, the CDR3 is TGCGCCAGCAGCTTCGGACAGGTACCAAGCACAGATACGCAGTATTTT. It translates to CASSFGQVPSTDTQYF.

V is TRBV29-1 and J is TRBJ2-1; the match to TRBD2 covers 9 bases. CDR1 and CDR2 (germline): SQVTM, ANQGSEA. Losses at the gene ends were 6 bases for V and 4 bases for J; bases not matched to a gene: 4. The CDR3 covers 13 residues. The CDR3 loop reads CSVGGLAYNEQFF. The CDR3 DNA reads TGCAGCGTCGGAGGACTAGCGTACAATGAGCAGTTCTTC.

J is TRBJ1-2 and V is TRBV5-1; D not certain. V lost 0 bases, J lost 0 bases, and 6 bases lay in between. The CDR3 contains 14 residues. CDR1 is SGHRS, CDR2 YFSETQ, per germline. DNA of the CDR3: TGCGCCAGCAGCTTGGGTCTCTCTAACTATGGCTACACCTTC. Amino acid sequence: CASSLGLSNYGYTF.

In this sample, this clone turned up once. CDR3 DNA: TGTGCCAGCTTAAGGACAGCAAGGCCCCCGGGAAACACCATATATTTT. Amino acid sequence: CASLRTARPPGNTIYF. V is TRBV2 and J is TRBJ1-3, with a weak D call TRBD1 (6 bases). In germline, CDR1 is SNHLY, CDR2 FYNNEI. CDR3 length: 16 residues. Trimming pared 8 bases from V and 4 bases from J, leaving 21 bases between.

The CDR3, as DNA: TGTGCCAGCAGCGCGACAGGGGGCGCCTACAATGAGCAGTTCTTC. Translating it yields CASSATGGAYNEQFF. This sequence joins TRBV2 and TRBJ2-1; 10 bases align to TRBD1. The CDR3 extends over 15 amino acids. V lost 6 bases and J lost 2; bases outside the gene matches: 4. Germline V gene data show CDR1 as SNHLY and CDR2 as FYNNEI.

The chain's CDR3 is CASSQDLFSRSLRFMEKLFF. CDR3 bases: TGCGCCAGCAGCCAAGATCTTTTTTCCAGGTCGCTCAGGTTTATGGAAAAACTGTTTTTT. The chain links TRBV4-3 to TRBJ1-4; D remains unclear. CDR1 is LGHNA, CDR2 YSLEER, per germline. V lost 0 bases and J 8 bases, leaving 28 bases between the germline ends. The CDR3 length is 20 residues.

This clone was seen a single time. This chain uses TRBV21-1 with TRBJ1-2; the table's D call of TRBD1 was not tested on the DNA. TRBV21-1 is designated a pseudogene. There are 16 residues in the CDR3. The CDR3 region has the DNA TGTGCCAGCAGCAAAGGGGCAGCCACCAATTTCTATGGCTACACCTTC. Translation gives CASSKGAATNFYGYTF.